This is a list of T cell receptor beta chains from one sample in a study of blood T cell repertoires in COVID-19. Sequencing was performed with immunoSEQ multiplex PCR; in TCRdb, only in-frame clones are kept and a portion is missing. Of 75,000 or so clones listed, around 83% are singletons. Sequencing was carried out using peripheral blood. These receptors were obtained from a man over 45 with acute or convalescent COVID-19. Each CDR3 is given with its conserved first and last residue. A D gene is named only where the DNA matches it firmly. The listing skips clone size in some rows; elsewhere it reads once, few, many or a size class.

j_gene: TRBJ1-2
abundance: NA
d_gene: NA
v_gene: TRBV7-2
CDR3aa: CASSPDRDYGYTF
CDR3nt: TGTGCCAGCAGCCCGGACAGAGACTATGGCTACACCTTC

j_gene: TRBJ2-1
abundance: NA
d_gene: TRBD2
v_gene: TRBV5-1
CDR3aa: CASSTGLAGGPYNEQFF
CDR3nt: TGCGCCAGCAGCACGGGACTAGCGGGAGGCCCATACAATGAGCAGTTCTTC

j_gene: TRBJ2-7
abundance: NA
d_gene: NA
v_gene: TRBV7-9
CDR3aa: CASSSGRDAREQYF
CDR3nt: TGTGCCAGCAGCTCAGGCCGCGACGCGCGCGAGCAGTACTTC

j_gene: TRBJ2-3
abundance: NA
d_gene: NA
v_gene: TRBV6-2/TRBV6-3
CDR3aa: CASSYSQGIPAQLW
CDR3nt: TGTGCCAGCAGTTATTCCCAGGGCATTCCAGCCCAGTTGTGG

j_gene: TRBJ2-5
abundance: NA
d_gene: NA
v_gene: TRBV7-3
CDR3aa: CASSLSSGQETQYF
CDR3nt: TGTGCCAGCAGCTTAAGTAGCGGACAAGAGACCCAGTACTTC

j_gene: TRBJ2-1
abundance: NA
d_gene: NA
v_gene: TRBV29-1
CDR3aa: CSVEWLGRNEQFF
CDR3nt: TGCAGCGTTGAATGGCTAGGTCGCAATGAGCAGTTCTTC

j_gene: TRBJ1-1
abundance: once
d_gene: NA
v_gene: TRBV19
CDR3aa: CATSDTYLTEAFF
CDR3nt: TGTGCCACTTCGGACACCTATCTCACTGAAGCTTTCTTT

j_gene: TRBJ2-5
abundance: NA
d_gene: TRBD1
v_gene: TRBV28
CDR3aa: CASSLSPNRGWETQYF
CDR3nt: TGTGCCAGCAGTTTATCCCCTAACAGGGGTTGGGAGACCCAGTACTTC

j_gene: TRBJ1-3
abundance: NA
d_gene: NA
v_gene: TRBV28
CDR3aa: CASTLAGPGNTIYF
CDR3nt: TGTGCCAGCACCTTGGCGGGGCCAGGAAACACCATATATTTT

j_gene: TRBJ2-1
abundance: NA
d_gene: TRBD2
v_gene: TRBV5-1
CDR3aa: CASGGGRANEQFF
CDR3nt: TGCGCCAGTGGGGGCGGGAGGGCGAATGAGCAGTTCTTC

j_gene: TRBJ2-1
abundance: NA
d_gene: NA
v_gene: TRBV19
CDR3aa: CASKIQDSYNEQFF
CDR3nt: TGTGCCAGTAAGATACAGGATTCCTACAATGAGCAGTTCTTC

j_gene: TRBJ2-3
abundance: NA
d_gene: TRBD1
v_gene: TRBV7-2
CDR3aa: CASNPTGGVDTQYF
CDR3nt: TGTGCCAGCAACCCCACAGGGGGCGTGGATACGCAGTATTTT

j_gene: TRBJ1-6
abundance: NA
d_gene: TRBD1
v_gene: TRBV3-1/TRBV3-2
CDR3aa: CASSRDRQGFGSPLHF
CDR3nt: TGTGCCAGCAGTCGAGACCGACAGGGTTTTGGATCACCCCTCCACTTT

j_gene: TRBJ1-3
abundance: NA
d_gene: TRBD1
v_gene: TRBV9
CDR3aa: CASSGQGTGNTIYF
CDR3nt: TGTGCCAGCAGCGGACAGGGAACTGGAAACACCATATATTTT

j_gene: TRBJ1-1
abundance: NA
d_gene: NA
v_gene: TRBV10-3
CDR3aa: CAISESRDSSAFF
CDR3nt: TGTGCCATCAGTGAGTCGAGGGATTCCTCTGCTTTCTTT

j_gene: TRBJ1-5
abundance: NA
d_gene: TRBD1
v_gene: TRBV6-5
CDR3aa: CASKPGTGSNQPQHF
CDR3nt: TGTGCCAGCAAACCCGGGACAGGAAGCAATCAGCCCCAGCATTTT

j_gene: TRBJ2-3
abundance: many
d_gene: TRBD2
v_gene: TRBV2
CDR3aa: CASSVASGTNTDTQYF
CDR3nt: TGTGCCAGCAGTGTGGCTAGCGGGACGAACACAGATACGCAGTATTTT

j_gene: TRBJ1-1
abundance: NA
d_gene: NA
v_gene: TRBV4-1
CDR3aa: CASSPARGGNTEAFF
CDR3nt: TGCGCCAGCAGCCCCGCCCGGGGGGGGAACACTGAAGCTTTCTTT

j_gene: TRBJ2-1
abundance: NA
d_gene: NA
v_gene: TRBV13
CDR3aa: CASSLDSGSSYNEQFF
CDR3nt: TGTGCCAGCAGCTTAGACTCGGGGAGCTCCTACAATGAGCAGTTCTTC

j_gene: TRBJ2-7
abundance: NA
d_gene: NA
v_gene: TRBV7-9
CDR3aa: CASSPRSYEQYF
CDR3nt: TGTGCCAGCAGCCCACGGAGCTACGAGCAGTACTTC

j_gene: TRBJ2-1
abundance: NA
d_gene: NA
v_gene: TRBV9
CDR3aa: CASSVVVDRGEQFF
CDR3nt: TGTGCCAGCAGCGTAGTAGTCGACCGGGGTGAGCAGTTCTTC

j_gene: TRBJ1-1
abundance: once
d_gene: TRBD1
v_gene: TRBV7-9
CDR3aa: CASSLGGTGYTEAFF
CDR3nt: TGTGCCAGCAGCTTAGGGGGGACAGGTTACACTGAAGCTTTCTTT

j_gene: TRBJ2-1
abundance: NA
d_gene: NA
v_gene: TRBV7-9
CDR3aa: CASSPLASNEQFF
CDR3nt: TGTGCCAGCAGCCCCCTGGCTAGCAATGAGCAGTTCTTC

j_gene: TRBJ1-1
abundance: NA
d_gene: NA
v_gene: TRBV3-1/TRBV3-2
CDR3aa: CASTSRDTENTEAFF
CDR3nt: TGTGCCAGCACCTCCAGGGACACCGAGAACACTGAAGCTTTCTTT

j_gene: TRBJ1-2
abundance: once
d_gene: NA
v_gene: TRBV7-9
CDR3aa: CASSPGTTDYGYTF
CDR3nt: TGTGCCAGCAGCCCTGGGACAACCGACTATGGCTACACCTTC

j_gene: TRBJ1-3
abundance: NA
d_gene: NA
v_gene: TRBV7-9
CDR3aa: CASSSTGESSGNTIYF
CDR3nt: TGTGCCAGCAGCTCAACAGGCGAGAGCTCTGGAAACACCATATATTTT